The 27 T cell receptor beta chains reported below all come from one sample, sequenced in a study of T cell repertoires in cytomegalovirus infection. TCRdb reprocessed the reads with MiXCR, giving one entry per CDR3 protein. The data hold some 310,000 distinct CDR3 sequences, with just under 25% observed a single time. Their antigens are not known. The sequenced sample was cultured PBMCs, obtained from culture after CMV antigen stimulation. All receptors derive from a human donor in good health (CMV status not recorded). Some clones in this sample may be carry-over from other donors' samples.

In this sample, this clonotype turned up many times. The CDR3 protein is CASSTSLAGGGEQFF. CDR3 in DNA: TGTGCCAGCAGCACAAGTCTAGCGGGGGGCGGTGAGCAGTTCTTC. The chain links TRBV7-2 to TRBJ2-1, with TRBD2 identical over 11 bases. This CDR3 has 15 amino acids. V lost 5 bases and J lost 9; bases outside the gene matches: 9. CDR1 and CDR2 from the germline V gene are SGHTA and FQGNSA.

The table lists this clonotype with a few counts. The chain uses TRBV28 and TRBJ2-3; TRBD2 matches at 12 bases. The trim removed 4 bases at V and 6 bases at J, leaving 14 bases unmatched. Germline V gives CDR1 MDHEN, CDR2 SYDVKM. CDR3 length: 18 residues. The chain's CDR3 is CASSSGLAGTPKGDTQYF. CDR3 bases: TGTGCCAGCAGTTCTGGACTAGCGGGAACTCCAAAGGGGGATACGCAGTATTTT.

V usage is TRBV30 and J usage is TRBJ2-2; 8 bases are shared with TRBD2. V gave up 6 bases and J gave up 5 bases; unmatched junction bases: 8. CDR3 length: 14 residues. Germline loops: CDR1 GTSNPN, CDR2 SVGIG (reference sequence). The CDR3 sequence is CACKAGALTGELFF. DNA of the CDR3: TGTGCCTGCAAAGCGGGAGCGTTGACCGGGGAGCTGTTTTTT. The whole variable domain, filled in from reference TRBV30 and TRBJ2-2, reads SQTIHQWPATLVQPVGSPLSLECTVEGTSNPNLYWYRQAAGRGLQLLFYSVGIGQISSEVPQNLSASRPQDRQFILSSKKLLLSDSGFYLCACKAGALTGELFFGEGSRLTVL.

This clonotype was detected a few times. The CDR3 spells CATEQQPQHF. CDR3 DNA: TGTGCCACAGAACAGCAGCCCCAGCATTTT. The chain links TRBV11-2 to TRBJ1-5, with unresolved D. Trimming removed 10 bases from V and 7 bases from J, with 8 bases in between. CDR3 length: 10 residues. From germline, CDR1 is SGHAT and CDR2 FQNNGV.

The chain couples TRBV2 to TRBJ2-5; 10 bases agree with TRBD1. V was clipped by 4 bases and J by 5 bases; unmatched bases: 4. The CDR3 is made up of 14 amino acids. The germline CDR1 and CDR2 sequences are SNHLY and FYNNEI. CDR3 sequence reads: CASSADRGPETQYF. The DNA for the CDR3 is TGTGCCAGCAGTGCTGACAGGGGGCCGGAGACCCAGTACTTC.

The gene calls are TRBV12-5 and TRBJ2-1, with TRBD2 identical over 8 bases. Germline V gene lookup returns CDR1 LGHNT and CDR2 FRNRAP. J lost 6 bases, V lost 4 bases, and 8 bases had no gene match. The CDR3 length is 15 residues. CDR3 bases: TGTGCTAGTGGTTCAGGACACGGGACTAGCAATGAGCAGTTCTTC. Residues: CASGSGHGTSNEQFF.

This clonotype was counted many times. The chain links TRBV7-2 to TRBJ1-2; the D gene is possibly TRBD1 (5 bases). Germline V gene data show CDR1 as SGHTA and CDR2 as FQGNSA. V lost 1 base to trimming and J lost 3 bases, with 12 bases between them. The CDR3 loop spans 15 amino acids. CDR3 bases: TGTGCCAGCAGCTTAGAATCACAGGCTCACTATGGCTACACCTTC. Translating it yields CASSLESQAHYGYTF.

The chain links TRBV7-2 to TRBJ2-7, with D uncertain. CDR1 SGHTA and CDR2 FQGNSA come from the germline V gene. CDR3 length: 11 amino acids. Trimming removed 5 bases at V and 6 bases at J, with 8 bases between. Here the CDR3 DNA reads TGTGCCAGCAGCCCTGCTGGCGAGCAGTACTTC. It encodes CASSPAGEQYF.

DNA for the CDR3: TGTGCCAGCAGCCCTACAGAGAACTATGGCTACACCTTC. This translates into CASSPTENYGYTF. The chain is built from TRBV6-6 and TRBJ1-2, with D hard to call. CDR3 length: 13 amino acids. Germline V lookup: CDR1 MNHNY, CDR2 SVGAGI (reference sequence). Deletions cut 6 bases from V and 2 bases from J, with 10 bases between.

The genes are TRBV15 and TRBJ2-1; the match to TRBD2 covers 7 bases. V trimming: 0 bases; J trimming: 7 bases; junction bases outside the gene matches: 9. The CDR3 sequence is 16 residues long. Germline V CDR1 and CDR2: LNHNV, YYDKDF (reference sequence). The CDR3, as DNA: TGTGCCACCAGCAGAGATGGGGGGGACTACCGAAATGAGCAGTTCTTC. Amino acids: CATSRDGGDYRNEQFF.

This clonotype has only a few counts. V usage is TRBV28 and J usage is TRBJ1-2; D possibly corresponds to TRBD1 (5 bases). The CDR3 extends over 16 amino acids. Deletions cut 4 bases from V and 3 bases from J, with 18 bases between. The germline gives CDR1 MDHEN, CDR2 SYDVKM. CDR3 in amino acids: CASSSVDGGRYYGYTF. The CDR3 region has the DNA TGTGCCAGCAGTTCCGTGGATGGGGGACGATACTATGGCTACACCTTC.

The table lists this clonotype with a few counts. The DNA of the CDR3 is TGTGCCACCAGTGATTCGACCCGCAAACACGCGGCCCAGTACTTC. Protein sequence: CATSDSTRKHAAQYF. The V call is TRBV24-1, the J call TRBJ2-5; D gene uncertain. The CDR3 loop spans 15 amino acids. V lost 2 bases, J lost 9 bases, and 18 bases lay in between. Germline CDR1 is KGHDR and CDR2 is SFDVKD.

The CDR3 here is CASSGPSGVYEQYV. The CDR3 nucleotides are TGTGCCAGCAGCGGACCCTCGGGGGTCTACGAGCAGTACGTC. The V and J genes are TRBV11-2 and TRBJ2-7; D is perhaps TRBD2 (6 bases). Germline CDR1 is SGHAT and CDR2 is FQNNGV. The CDR3 runs to 14 residues. The V end was cut by 5 bases, the J end by 3 bases, with 14 bases between.

The chain carries TRBV18 and TRBJ1-1, with 7 positions matching TRBD1. Germline lookup yields CDR1 KGHSH and CDR2 LQKENI. CDR3 length: 15 residues. With 3 bases clipped from V and 6 bases from J, the junction kept 10 bases outside the gene matches. CDR3 coding DNA: TGTGCCAGCTCACCCCAACAGGGGACTCCAGCTGAAGCTTTCTTT. Translating it yields CASSPQQGTPAEAFF.

This clonotype was recorded at least ten times. J is TRBJ2-3 and V is TRBV6-5; 9 bases match TRBD2. J gave up 4 bases and V 2 bases, and 4 bases lay outside the gene matches. The CDR3 runs to 15 residues. CDR1 and CDR2 from the germline V gene are MNHEY and SVGAGI. The CDR3: CASSYEGGRADTQYF. DNA for the CDR3: TGTGCCAGCAGTTACGAAGGCGGGAGGGCAGATACGCAGTATTTT.

This clonotype was detected only a few times. The gene calls are TRBV12-3 or TRBV12-4 and TRBJ2-7; a weak D match, TRBD2 (6 bases). This CDR3 is built from 18 residues. V dropped 7 bases and J dropped 0 bases, with 25 bases sitting between them. The CDR3 loop reads CASIYYLGTGDSSYEQYF. The CDR3 nucleotides read TGTGCCAGCATCTACTATTTGGGTACGGGAGATAGCTCCTACGAGCAGTACTTC.

The J gene is TRBJ1-1, the V gene TRBV6-2 or TRBV6-3; a weak D match, TRBD1 (6 bases). The V end lost 7 bases, the J end lost 4 bases, and 16 bases lay between the germline ends. The CDR3 length is 14 residues. The germline CDR1 and CDR2 sequences are MNHEY and SVGEGT. CDR3 in amino acids: CASTQGGGPTEAFF. The CDR3 coding sequence is TGTGCCAGCACCCAAGGAGGGGGGCCCACTGAAGCTTTCTTT.

CDR3 nucleotides: TGTGCCAGCAGCGACTCTGGGACAGGCGACACTGAAGCTTTCTTT. It encodes CASSDSGTGDTEAFF. J is TRBJ1-1 and V is TRBV5-6; 8 bases fit TRBD1. This CDR3 has 15 residues. V shed 4 bases, J shed 3 bases, and the junction held 8 bases outside the gene matches. Germline V CDR1 and CDR2: SGHDT, YYEEEE.

This clonotype was seen a handful of times. The chain carries TRBV11-3 and TRBJ2-2, with 7 bases fitting TRBD2. CDR3 size: 13 residues. With 8 bases clipped from V and 3 bases from J, the junction kept 3 bases outside the gene matches. Germline V lookup: CDR1 SGHNT, CDR2 YENEEA. The CDR3 sequence: CASETSYTGELFF. As DNA, the CDR3 is TGTGCCAGCGAGACTAGCTACACCGGGGAGCTGTTTTTT.

In this sample, this clonotype turned up many times. The chain has TRBV12-3 or TRBV12-4 and TRBJ2-1, with 7 bases that match TRBD2. The V and J ends lost 6 bases and 7 bases, in that order; junction bases with no gene match: 6. This CDR3 has 13 residues. Here the CDR3 reads CASSVTAGNEQFF. DNA for the CDR3: TGTGCCAGCAGCGTTACAGCGGGGAATGAGCAGTTCTTC.

CDR3 protein: CASSLLLANNEQFF. The DNA for the CDR3 is TGTGCCAGCAGCTTGCTACTAGCGAACAATGAGCAGTTCTTC. The chain combines TRBV5-4 with TRBJ2-1, with TRBD2 matching over 7 bases. This CDR3 contains 14 residues. In germline, CDR1 is SGHNT, CDR2 YYREEE (reference sequence). J was trimmed by 5 bases and V by 1 base; bases with no gene match: 3.

The rearrangement uses TRBV6-2 or TRBV6-3 and TRBJ2-2; D is possibly TRBD1 (6 bases). CDR3 length: 15 amino acids. CDR1 is MNHEY and CDR2 is SVGEGT in the germline V gene. Trimming removed 7 bases from V and 2 bases from J, with 14 bases in between. The CDR3 sequence: CASKDSPINTGELFF. The CDR3 nucleotides are TGTGCCAGCAAGGACAGCCCTATCAACACCGGGGAGCTGTTTTTT.

The chain joins TRBV2 to TRBJ2-1; no clear D gene. Trimming pared 7 bases from V and 1 base from J, leaving 14 bases between. Germline V gene lookup returns CDR1 SNHLY and CDR2 FYNNEI. The CDR3 length is 15 residues. The CDR3 loop reads CASNIGTWSYNEQFF. CDR3 coding DNA: TGTGCCAGCAACATCGGCACCTGGTCCTACAATGAGCAGTTCTTC.

This rearrangement joins TRBV5-5 to TRBJ1-1; unclear D gene. The CDR3 contains 15 residues. The V and J ends lost 0 bases and 0 bases respectively, with 9 bases between them. Germline values: CDR1 SGHKS, CDR2 YYEKEE (reference sequence). The CDR3 here is CASSLEPLLNTEAFF. The CDR3 bases are TGTGCCAGCAGCTTGGAGCCTCTCTTGAACACTGAAGCTTTCTTT.

The V gene is TRBV12-3 or TRBV12-4, the J gene TRBJ2-5; 8 positions match TRBD2. The CDR3 is made up of 17 amino acids. Trimming took 5 bases from V and 2 from J; bases not matched to a gene: 13. The CDR3 DNA follows: TGTGCCAGCAGTGGGGGTACTAGCGGTTCGATACAAGAGACCCAGTACTTC. This sequence encodes CASSGGTSGSIQETQYF.

This clonotype was counted between two and nine times. The chain has TRBV4-1 and TRBJ1-5; D is ambiguous. CDR3 length equals 15 residues. V lost 4 bases to trimming and J lost 3 bases, with 13 bases between them. Germline assignment: CDR1 MGHRA and CDR2 YSYEKL. CDR3 residues: CASSLEGGNNQPQHF. CDR3 nucleotide sequence: TGCGCCAGCAGCCTAGAGGGCGGGAACAATCAGCCCCAGCATTTT.

In this sample, this clonotype turned up a few times. This sequence joins TRBV28 and TRBJ1-1; the D gene is possibly TRBD1 (5 bases). CDR3 size: 15 residues. The germline CDR1 and CDR2 sequences are MDHEN and SYDVKM. V lost 7 bases and J 2 bases, leaving 17 bases between the germline ends. The CDR3 coding sequence is TGTGCCAGCATCCTCCGGGGCGCGGGAAACACTGAAGCTTTCTTT. Residues: CASILRGAGNTEAFF.